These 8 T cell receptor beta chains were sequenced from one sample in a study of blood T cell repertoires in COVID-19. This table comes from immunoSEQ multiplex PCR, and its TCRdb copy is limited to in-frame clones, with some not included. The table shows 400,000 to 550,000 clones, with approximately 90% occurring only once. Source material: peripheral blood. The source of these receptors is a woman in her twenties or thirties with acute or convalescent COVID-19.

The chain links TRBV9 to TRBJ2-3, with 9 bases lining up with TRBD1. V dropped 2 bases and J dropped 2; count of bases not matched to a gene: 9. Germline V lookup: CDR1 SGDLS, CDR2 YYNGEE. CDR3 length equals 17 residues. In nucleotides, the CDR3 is TGTGCCAGCAGCGTGTGGGACAGGGCTATCTTCACAGATACGCAGTATTTT. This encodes CASSVWDRAIFTDTQYF.

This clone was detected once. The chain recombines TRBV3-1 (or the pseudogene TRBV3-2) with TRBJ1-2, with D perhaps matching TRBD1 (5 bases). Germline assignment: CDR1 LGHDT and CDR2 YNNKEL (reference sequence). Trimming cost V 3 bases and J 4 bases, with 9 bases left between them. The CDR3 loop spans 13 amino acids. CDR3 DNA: TGTGCCAGCAGCCAGCGGGGGGGCTATGGCTACACCTTC. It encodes CASSQRGGYGYTF.

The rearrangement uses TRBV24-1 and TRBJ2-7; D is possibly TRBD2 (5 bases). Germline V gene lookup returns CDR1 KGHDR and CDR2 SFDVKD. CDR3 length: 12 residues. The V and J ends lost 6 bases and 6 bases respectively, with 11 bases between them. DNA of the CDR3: TGTGCCACCAGTTTGACCGGACTCGAGCAGTACTTC. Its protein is CATSLTGLEQYF.

CDR3 residues: CASSNEDRPKFGPQHF. The CDR3, as DNA: TGTGCCAGCAGCAACGAGGACAGGCCCAAATTCGGGCCCCAGCATTTT. This chain connects TRBV21-1 to TRBJ1-5; the D call TRBD1 from the table was never checked on the DNA. TRBV21-1 is a documented pseudogene. The CDR3 totals 16 residues.

For the CDR3, the DNA is TGCGCCAGCAGTCCTTCCGACAGGGGGCTCGACAATGAGCAGTTCTTC. It encodes CASSPSDRGLDNEQFF. The chain joins TRBV23-1 to TRBJ2-1, with 10 bases lining up with TRBD1. TRBV23-1 is annotated as an ORF whose role is uncertain. The junction had 8 bases not matched to a gene; V was cut back by 4 bases and J by 5 bases. There are 16 residues in the CDR3.

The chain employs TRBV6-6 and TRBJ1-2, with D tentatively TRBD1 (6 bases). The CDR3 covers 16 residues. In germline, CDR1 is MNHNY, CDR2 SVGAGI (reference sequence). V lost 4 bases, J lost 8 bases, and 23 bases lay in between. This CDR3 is CASSSDRKGFGGGYTF. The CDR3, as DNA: TGTGCCAGCAGTTCCGACAGGAAAGGGTTTGGTGGGGGCTACACCTTC.

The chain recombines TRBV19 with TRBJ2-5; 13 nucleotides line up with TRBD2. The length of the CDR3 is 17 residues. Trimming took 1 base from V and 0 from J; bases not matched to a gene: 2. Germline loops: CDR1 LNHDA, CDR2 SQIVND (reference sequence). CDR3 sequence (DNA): TGTGCCAGTAGTATAGCGGGACTAGCGGGGTACCAAGAGACCCAGTACTTC. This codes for CASSIAGLAGYQETQYF.

As DNA, the CDR3 is TGTGCCAGCAGTCATCCTGGACAGGGTAGGGACGAGCAGTACTTC. This gives the protein CASSHPGQGRDEQYF. The chain joins TRBV6-5 to TRBJ2-7; 8 positions agree with TRBD1. V gave up 5 bases and J gave up 5 bases; unmatched junction bases: 11. Germline CDR1 reads MNHEY; CDR2 reads SVGAGI. The CDR3 consists of 15 residues.